This T cell receptor (beta chain) came from a study of blood T cell repertoires in COVID-19. About the study: The United States, Italy and Spain supplied acute and convalescent COVID-19 samples.

Sequenced by immunoSEQ multiplex PCR; TCRdb stores in-frame clones only, minus some. The table lists a few hundred thousand clones, almost 90% of them singletons. V was shortened by 5 bases and J by 7 bases, with 9 bases between the two germline ends. Germline V gene data show CDR1 as SGHVS and CDR2 as FQNEAQ. The CDR3 is 12 residues long. This chain joins TRBV7-8 and TRBJ1-5, with D maybe TRBD1 (5 bases). Sequencing was performed on peripheral blood. This sequence was found in a woman aged 55-75 years with COVID-19, enrolled during active disease. The CDR3, as DNA: TGTGCCAGCAGCCCTCGGGGGCAGCCCCAGCATTTT. It specifies CASSPRGQPQHF.